This TCR beta chain is drawn from a study of shared clonotypes between healthy human individuals. On this clone: The antigen is undetermined.

The study, taken as a whole, reports: Sampling involved blood alone; tissue repertoires likely differ.

The CDR3 consists of 14 residues. Germline CDR1 and CDR2: MNHEY and SMNVEV (reference sequence). Trimming shortened V by 3 bases and J by 9 bases, and 12 bases separated the two germline ends. In the naive CD8 group, cells lacked CD45RO and were positively selected for CCR7, so terminally differentiated effector memory CD45RA+ cells were left out. All donors qualified as healthy HIV-negative adults and had experienced no recent acute infections or vaccinations. Generated by immunoSEQ multiplex PCR, the TCRdb table keeps only in-frame clones and is missing some. This table has nearly 600,000 clones, 95% to 96% appearing once.

The specimen was naive CD8+ T cells sorted from blood. The TCR sequence derives from a woman aged 30 to 39 in good health. The chain joins TRBV27 to TRBJ1-6; weak D call: TRBD1 (6 bases). DNA for the CDR3: TGTGCCAGCAGTTTGGGGGGCGGAGGTTCACCCCTCCACTTT. Protein product: CASSLGGGGSPLHF.